This TCR beta chain was captured in a study of T cell responses to AZD1222 COVID-19 vaccine (dated by TCRdb to the early 2020s). The study in broad terms: Because spike-specific TCR depth and breadth did not differ between the two schedules, AZD1222 recipients who got a second dose at roughly 4 weeks were pooled with those who got a second dose at roughly 12 weeks. TCR sequencing covered over 230 trial participants: 207 given two doses of AZD1222 and 26 given two doses of MenACWY control vaccine. Trial participants were enrolled into age subgroups of 18-55, 56-69 and 70-plus years, which contained 148, 28 and 57 TCR-sequenced participants, respectively.

V lost 1 base and J lost 1 base, and the count of bases not matched to a germline gene is 6. The CDR3 goes from the cysteine to the phenylalanine over 17 residues. Only the CDR3 region is kept as DNA, spanning 51 bases read in frame from base 1. From a lookup of the germline V gene, CDR1 and CDR2 are SGHNT and YENEEA. About this clone: Its antigen specificity is not known. No per-base quality is available; no much larger clone lies one base away.

The CDR3 regions of human TCRbeta chains were analyzed by immunosequencing. As for how the authors treated the data: TCRs in the repertoires were matched against a reference library of SARS-CoV-2-specific TCRs that had been generated with the MIRA antigen-specificity platform. Breadth was defined as the fraction of unique TCRs that were SARS-CoV-2-associated, and depth was defined as the fraction of total T cells that were SARS-CoV-2-associated. Using the MIRA data, each spike-specific TCR was mapped to the spike region that the TCR reacts to and placed in a CD4 or CD8 class. Log10-transformed breadth and depth values were compared by one-way ANOVA with Sidak's multiple comparisons tests. TCRdb re-hosts the immuneACCESS table, in-frame sequences only. Its copies lack some clones; in the studies checked, an unresolved V gene accounts for under half of them, and the cause for the rest is not known. V, J and clone size were drawn from that table, and D and trimming were deduced from the DNA. The sample records about 100,000 clones, about 88% of which are singletons. In total, the top ten clones hold roughly a sixth of the sample.

Results the study describes overall, beyond this receptor: The 56-69-year group was small, and its depth increase did not reach significance, likely because of low power. Reportedly, almost half of the unique spike-specific TCRs recognized epitopes lying outside the regions that are mutated in the B.1.351 and B.1.1.7 variants. The whole spike protein was spanned by vaccine-associated CD4 TCRs, and dominant responses were seen in regions 160-218 and 743-854. No day 14 peak-response samples were available, so repertoires were characterized only after the peak T cell response. Conclusions about previously exposed vaccinees are limited because only six or seven AZD1222 recipients were SARS-CoV-2 seropositive at baseline. A significant rise in spike-specific TCR breadth and depth was observed after two AZD1222 doses relative to day 0 and relative to MenACWY recipients. Most participants were white British and females outnumbered males, and the authors suggested that clonal diversity may have been underestimated.

This specimen's time point label, per the study, means: baseline before first vaccination. The vaccinee samples were drawn from two UK trials, COV001 and COV002, one of which was a single-blind randomized controlled phase 2/3 trial testing AZD1222 (ChAdOx1 nCoV-19) in healthy adults. For TCRbeta chain sequencing, PBMC samples were collected from trial participants at day 0 and at day 28 after the second dose. This clonotype was obtained from an adult in good health. The specimen comprised peripheral blood, sampled on day 0 of AZD1222 vaccination. The chain is encoded by TRBV11-3 joined to TRBJ2-2, with 7 bases aligning to TRBD2. DNA sequence: TGTGCCAGCAGCTTAGGGCTGGGGGGGGAGAACACCGGGGAGCTGTTTTTT. This encodes CASSLGLGGENTGELFF.